The next 5 T cell receptor beta chains were all read from a single sample in a study of tumor-infiltrating lymphocytes in primary liver carcinoma. Scientists recovered RNA and DNA together from roughly 20-30 mg of unsorted bulk tissue. Total RNA (roughly 0.45 ug) served as template for TCR beta cDNA synthesis primed by a constant-region primer. TCR beta libraries came from three nested multiplex PCR rounds using slightly modified ARM-PCR. PCR rounds one and two used TRBV1-TRBV30 forward primers with a C-beta reverse primer for 10 cycles each. TCRdb ran MiXCR on the multiplex PCR reads and lists one entry per CDR3 protein. The sample holds about 120,000 distinct CDR3 sequences, about 68% seen once. The sample was liver tumor tissue from sampling region 1. Stated subset: tumor region T1, superior pole. The origin of the receptors is a woman in her fifties or sixties with primary liver carcinoma and hepatitis B virus infection.

As to this clonotype: The junction shows a germline mismatch at one end, possibly a read error. The chain is built from TRBV5-6 and TRBJ2-5, with D tentatively TRBD1 (5 bases). Per germline, CDR1 SGHDT and CDR2 YYEEEE. This CDR3 region has 15 residues. The CDR3 region is CASRLDTWIGETHYF. In DNA form, the CDR3 reads TGTGCCAGCAGATTGGACACATGGATAGGAGAGACCCACTACTTC.

The gene calls are TRBV28 and TRBJ2-1, with D tentatively TRBD2 (6 bases). The CDR3 covers 15 residues. Germline V gene lookup returns CDR1 MDHEN and CDR2 SYDVKM. Trimming pared 5 bases from V and 10 bases from J, leaving 21 bases between. The DNA for the CDR3 is TGTGCCAGCAGTCCCGGGGGTAGCGGCATGAGGGAGCAGTTCTTC. This encodes CASSPGGSGMREQFF.

On this clonotype itself: Likely a read error: the CDR3 ends without its conserved phenylalanine or tryptophan. The limits of the CDR3 on the DNA are not certain, so only TCRdb's listed CDR3 is given. This chain joins TRBV6-6 and TRBJ2-1. The germline gives CDR1 MNHNY, CDR2 SVGAGI (reference sequence). Ends included, the CDR3 has 12 residues. CDR3 loop: CASSYSGAEQFI.

With respect to this clonotype: An end of the junction differs from the germline gene, which may be a read error. The CDR3 sequence: CAGSYSRGSRRKTQYF. As DNA, the CDR3 is TGTGCCGGCAGCTACTCCCGTGGTAGCAGGAGAAAGACCCAGTACTTC. V gene TRBV11-2 combines with J gene TRBJ2-5, with D uncertain. The CDR3 is 16 amino acids. From germline, CDR1 is SGHAT and CDR2 FQNNGV.

At least ten counts were recorded for this clonotype. The V gene is TRBV14, the J gene TRBJ1-1, with 7 bases identical to TRBD1. There are 12 residues in the CDR3. Germline loops: CDR1 SGHDN, CDR2 FVKESK. J lost 7 bases, V lost 5 bases, and 4 bases had no gene match. CDR3 sequence: CASSYTGVEAFF. Written as DNA, the CDR3 is TGTGCCAGCAGCTACACAGGGGTTGAAGCTTTCTTT.